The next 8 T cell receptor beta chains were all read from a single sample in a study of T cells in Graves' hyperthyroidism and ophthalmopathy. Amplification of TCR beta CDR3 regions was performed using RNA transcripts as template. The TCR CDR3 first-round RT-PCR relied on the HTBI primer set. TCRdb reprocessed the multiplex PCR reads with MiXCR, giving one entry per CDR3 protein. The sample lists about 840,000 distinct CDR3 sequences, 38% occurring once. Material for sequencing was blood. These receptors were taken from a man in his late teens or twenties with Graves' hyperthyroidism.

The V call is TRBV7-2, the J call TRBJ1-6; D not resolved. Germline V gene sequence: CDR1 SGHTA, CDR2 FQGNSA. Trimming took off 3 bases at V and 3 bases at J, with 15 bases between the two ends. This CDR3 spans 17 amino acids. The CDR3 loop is CASSLAAAGVYNSPLHF. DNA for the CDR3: TGTGCCAGCAGCTTGGCCGCGGCAGGCGTCTATAATTCACCCCTCCACTTT.

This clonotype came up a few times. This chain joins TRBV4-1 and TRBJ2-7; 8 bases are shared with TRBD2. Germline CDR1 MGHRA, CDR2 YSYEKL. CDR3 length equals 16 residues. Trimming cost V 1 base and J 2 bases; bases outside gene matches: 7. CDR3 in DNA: TGCGCCAGCAGCCAAGGCGAACTAGCGGCCCCCTACGAGCAGTACTTC. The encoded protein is CASSQGELAAPYEQYF.

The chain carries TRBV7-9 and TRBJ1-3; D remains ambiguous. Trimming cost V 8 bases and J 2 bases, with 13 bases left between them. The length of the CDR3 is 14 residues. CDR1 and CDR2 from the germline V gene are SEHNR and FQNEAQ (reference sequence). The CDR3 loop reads CASQGGRTGNTIYF. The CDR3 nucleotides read TGTGCCAGCCAAGGAGGCAGAACTGGAAACACCATATATTTT.

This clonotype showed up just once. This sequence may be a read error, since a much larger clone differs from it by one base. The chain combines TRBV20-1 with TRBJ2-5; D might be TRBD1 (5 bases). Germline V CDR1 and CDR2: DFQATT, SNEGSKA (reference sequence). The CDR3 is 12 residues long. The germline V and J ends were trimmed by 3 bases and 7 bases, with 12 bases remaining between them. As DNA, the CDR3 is TGCAGTGCTAGGACAGCTTCAGTGACCCAGTACTTC. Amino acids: CSARTASVTQYF.

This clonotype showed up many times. CDR3 coding DNA: TGCGCCAGTCGACAGGGGAGCTCCTACGAGCAGTACTTC. This gives the protein CASRQGSSYEQYF. The genes are TRBV10-2 and TRBJ2-7, with 8 bases that match TRBD1. The CDR3 covers 13 residues. The germline CDR1 and CDR2 sequences are WSHSY and SAAADI. V shed 9 bases and J 0 bases; nucleotides not matched to a gene: 4.

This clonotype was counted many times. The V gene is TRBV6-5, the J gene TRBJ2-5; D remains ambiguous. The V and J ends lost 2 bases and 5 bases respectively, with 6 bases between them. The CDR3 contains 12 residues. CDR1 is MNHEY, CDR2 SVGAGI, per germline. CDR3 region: CASSYDRETQYF. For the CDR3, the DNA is TGTGCCAGCAGTTACGATCGGGAGACCCAGTACTTC.

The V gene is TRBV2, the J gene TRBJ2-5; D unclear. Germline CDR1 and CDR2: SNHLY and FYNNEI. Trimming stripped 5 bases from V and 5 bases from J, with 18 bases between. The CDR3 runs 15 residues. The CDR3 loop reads CASSYSPQDTETQYF. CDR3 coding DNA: TGTGCCAGCAGTTACTCCCCCCAGGATACTGAGACCCAGTACTTC.

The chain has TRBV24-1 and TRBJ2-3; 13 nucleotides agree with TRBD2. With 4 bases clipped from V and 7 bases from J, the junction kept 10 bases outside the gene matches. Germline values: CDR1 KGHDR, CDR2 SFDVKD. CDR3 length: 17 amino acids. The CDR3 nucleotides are TGTGCCACCAGTGACGAGAGGACTAGCGGGAGTGGGAATACGCAGTATTTT. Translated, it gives CATSDERTSGSGNTQYF.